Sequencing of this T cell receptor (beta chain) was carried out in a study of glioma-infiltrating T cells after dendritic cell vaccination. This sample's time point: after dendritic cell vaccination, including at tumor progression/relapse. V gave up 5 bases and J gave up 6 bases; unmatched junction bases: 8. The CDR3 is made up of 16 amino acids. Germline V lookup: CDR1 LNHDA, CDR2 SQIVND (reference sequence). This table comes from immunoSEQ multiplex PCR, and its TCRdb copy is limited to in-frame clones, with some not included. The profile shows 9,500 to 12,000 clones, roughly four fifths of them singletons.

The sequences come from blood, collected after dendritic cell vaccination. The clonotype comes from a human donor with glioblastoma. The V call is TRBV19, the J call TRBJ2-2; the match to TRBD1 covers 11 bases. The CDR3 sequence: CASSPGTGGVAGELFF. The CDR3 DNA follows: TGTGCCAGTAGTCCCGGGACAGGGGGTGTTGCCGGGGAGCTGTTTTTT.